This T cell receptor beta chain derives from a study of T cell responses to AZD1222 COVID-19 vaccine. Looking at the study overall: Investigators merged groups given second doses at roughly 4 or roughly 12 weeks.

The CDR3 length is 20 residues. The V gene lost 0 bases and the J gene lost 3 bases, with 29 bases spanning the gap. Germline values: CDR1 GTSNPN, CDR2 SVGIG (reference sequence). Libraries were prepared by immunoSEQ multiplex PCR; TCRdb keeps only in-frame clonotypes and omits some of them. The sample includes fewer than 200,000 clones, about nine tenths of them seen just once. Points on this clone: What it recognizes is unknown.

Study findings and constraints: Baseline serostatus was positive in only a handful of AZD1222 recipients. Breadth and depth of Spike-specific TCRs rose after two AZD1222 doses. Unmutated regions of variants are reportedly targeted by nearly half of spike-specific TCRs.

The chain uses TRBV30 and TRBJ1-1, with D possibly being TRBD1 (6 bases). The sequenced sample was peripheral blood, obtained on day 0 of AZD1222 vaccination. This clonotype was sampled from an adult in good health. The CDR3: CAWSVFGGAFLGGADTEAFF. The CDR3 DNA reads as TGTGCCTGGAGTGTATTCGGCGGAGCTTTTTTGGGGGGCGCGGACACTGAAGCTTTCTTT.